This TCR beta chain was observed in a study of cytomegalovirus exposure and HLA in healthy donors. The study, taken as a whole, reports: Some TCR beta chains (approximately 180 of them) were listed as cytomegalovirus-associated.

Some clones are missing from TCRdb's copy, which holds only in-frame ones; the method was immunoSEQ multiplex PCR. The sample lists 100,000 to 150,000 clones, around 86% seen once, with roughly 2% in the top ten. Germline V gene data show CDR1 as MDHEN and CDR2 as SYDVKM. V lost 5 bases and J lost 6; bases outside the gene matches: 12. The CDR3 has 15 residues. This clone was seen once. What it recognizes is unknown. The donors were part of the validation cohort, which consisted of 120 subjects and was separate from the first cohort of under 850 subjects. The sequenced sample consisted of PBMCs. The TCR sequence derives from a woman between 18 and 30 years old in good health and CMV-seronegative. The chain uses TRBV28 and TRBJ2-5; 7 bases fit TRBD1. The CDR3 sequence is CASSPPRGGVKTQYF. For the CDR3, the DNA is TGTGCCAGCAGTCCGCCTAGAGGGGGCGTCAAGACCCAGTACTTC.